These T cell receptor beta chains were read from a single sample in a study of PD-1 blockade in mismatch repair-deficient tumors. TCRdb's table, derived via immunoSEQ multiplex PCR, lists solely in-frame clones and lacks some. The table records about 20,000 clones, 84% of them present only once. Sequences were derived from peripheral blood, sampled 2 weeks after starting pembrolizumab. These receptors originate from an adult with mismatch repair-deficient cancer. CDR3s include the opening cysteine and the closing phenylalanine or tryptophan. Each record gives: D gene, clone size, V gene, J gene, CDR3 DNA, CDR3 protein. D genes are given only for firm matches. Some rows have no size entry. The others give once, few or many, or a class for an expanded clone.

TRBD1	.	TRBV6-1	TRBJ1-5	TGTACCCTCACAGGGGGGACCAATCAGCCCCAGCATTTT	CTLTGGTNQPQHF
.	.	TRBV28	TRBJ1-1	TGTGCCAGCAGTTTCGGGGACACCTTTGAAGCTTTCTTT	CASSFGDTFEAFF
TRBD2	.	TRBV4-1	TRBJ2-1	TGCGCCAGCAGCCAAACCGGGACTAACAATGAGCAGTTCTTC	CASSQTGTNNEQFF
.	.	TRBV5-6	TRBJ2-2	TGTGCCAGCAGAGGACGGCGCACCGGGGAGCTGTTTTTT	CASRGRRTGELFF
.	.	TRBV6-6	TRBJ2-2	TGTGCCAGCAGGGGCGTTGCGCGAAACACCGGGGAGCTGTTTTTT	CASRGVARNTGELFF
.	.	TRBV7-2	TRBJ2-5	TGTGCCAGCAGCCTCCAAGGGCTAACCGGAGAGACCCAGTACTTC	CASSLQGLTGETQYF
TRBD1	.	TRBV27	TRBJ2-2	TGTGCCAGCAGTTCAGAGACAGGGGGCTCGACCGGGGAGCTGTTTTTT	CASSSETGGSTGELFF
.	.	TRBV27	TRBJ1-5	TGTGCCAGCAGTAAAGGGGTTTTTTTACCCCAGCATTTT	CASSKGVFLPQHF
.	.	TRBV5-1	TRBJ2-3	TGCGCCAGCAGGCGTGACAGAACAGATACGCAGTATTTT	CASRRDRTDTQYF
.	.	TRBV21-1	TRBJ2-1	TGTGCCAGCAGTCCTGGTACTAGCGCCCCCTCCTACAATGAGCAGTTCTTC	CASSPGTSAPSYNEQFF
TRBD1	.	TRBV27	TRBJ2-3	TGTGCCAGCAGTACCCGGACAGGGGGGCGACGCACAGATACGCAGTATTTT	CASSTRTGGRRTDTQYF
TRBD2	.	TRBV5-4	TRBJ2-2	TGTGCCAGCAGCTTAGGCGGGAGGGCCAGTGAGGAGCTGTTTTTT	CASSLGGRASEELFF
.	medium-sized	TRBV7-9	TRBJ1-2	TGTGCCAGCAGCCCCTGGGGGGGTTCCTATGGCTACACCTTC	CASSPWGGSYGYTF
.	.	TRBV19	TRBJ1-2	TGTGCCAGTATTACGGGTAGCTATGGCTACACCTTC	CASITGSYGYTF
TRBD1	.	TRBV6-5	TRBJ2-7	TGTGCCAGCAGTCCGCCGGGACAGGGGTCCTACGAGCAGTACTTC	CASSPPGQGSYEQYF
.	few	TRBV6-5	TRBJ2-1	TGTGCCAGCGGAGGGGGCGGTGAGCAGTTCTTC	CASGGGGEQFF
.	.	TRBV5-1	TRBJ1-1	TGCGCCAGCAGCTTGGCACCCGAAGTCACTGAAGCTTTCTTT	CASSLAPEVTEAFF
.	.	TRBV21-1	TRBJ2-1	TGTGCCAGCAGCAAAGGTGAGAGGGGGACAGGGGGCCACAATGAGCAGTTCTTC	CASSKGERGTGGHNEQFF
TRBD1	once	TRBV5-4	TRBJ2-7	TGTGCCAGCAGCCTAGTCCCGGGACAGGGGGCAGGGGAGCAGTACTTC	CASSLVPGQGAGEQYF
TRBD1	.	TRBV5-1	TRBJ2-3	TGCGCCAGCAGCTTGGCGGGGCAGGGGGTTCCTCTCACAGATACGCAGTATTTT	CASSLAGQGVPLTDTQYF
.	once	TRBV4-1	TRBJ2-7	TGCGCCAGCAGCCAAGCTGGCTGGGGGCACCGGTACGAGCAGTACTTC	CASSQAGWGHRYEQYF
.	few	TRBV19	TRBJ1-5	TGTGCCAGTAGTCCACAAGGCACTCAGCCCCAGCATTTT	CASSPQGTQPQHF
.	.	TRBV9	TRBJ2-5	TGTGCCAGCAGCGTAGGGGGGAACCAAGAGACCCAGTACTTC	CASSVGGNQETQYF
TRBD2	.	TRBV5-1	TRBJ2-5	TGCGCCAGCAGCATAACGGCCCTAGCGGGAGGTGAGACCCAGTACTTC	CASSITALAGGETQYF
.	.	TRBV5-1	TRBJ1-2	TGCGCCAGCAGCTTGGGACAGTCCTATGGCTACACCTTC	CASSLGQSYGYTF
TRBD2	.	TRBV9	TRBJ2-1	TGTGCCAGCAGCGTGGGCGGGAGGGCCGGTTACAATGAGCAGTTCTTC	CASSVGGRAGYNEQFF
TRBD1	.	TRBV11-2	TRBJ2-7	TGTGCCAGCAGCCCCCCTCGGACAGGGGGTTCCTACGAGCAGTACTTC	CASSPPRTGGSYEQYF
TRBD1	few	TRBV5-6	TRBJ1-1	TGTGCCAGCGGACGGGGACAGCAGAACACTGAAGCTTTCTTT	CASGRGQQNTEAFF